This TCR beta chain is from a study of technical replicates of blood from a few donors. Germline V gives CDR1 MGHRA, CDR2 YSYEKL. The CDR3 is 14 residues long. The germline V and J ends were trimmed by 8 bases and 2 bases, with 13 bases remaining between them. Assay: immunoSEQ multiplex PCR; the TCRdb copy retains only in-frame clones and omits some. The sample yields 74,000 or so clones, 96% seen once. The chain joins TRBV4-1 to TRBJ2-1; maybe TRBD2 (6 bases). The sequenced sample consisted of T cells isolated from PBMCs. The receptor comes from a human donor in good health. The CDR3 loop reads CASSRGGPYNEQFF. CDR3 bases: TGCGCCAGCTCGCGGGGAGGCCCCTACAATGAGCAGTTCTTC.